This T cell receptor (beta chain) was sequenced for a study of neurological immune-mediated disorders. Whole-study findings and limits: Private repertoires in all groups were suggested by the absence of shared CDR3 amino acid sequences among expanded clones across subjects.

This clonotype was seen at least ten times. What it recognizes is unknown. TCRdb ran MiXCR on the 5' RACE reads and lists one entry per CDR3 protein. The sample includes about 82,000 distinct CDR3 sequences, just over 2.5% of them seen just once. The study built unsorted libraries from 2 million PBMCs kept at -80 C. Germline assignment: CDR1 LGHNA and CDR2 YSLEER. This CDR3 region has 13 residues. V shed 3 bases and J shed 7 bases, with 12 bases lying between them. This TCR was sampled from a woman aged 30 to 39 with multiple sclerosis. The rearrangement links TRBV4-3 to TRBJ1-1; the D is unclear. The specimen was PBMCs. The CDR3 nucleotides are TGCGCCAGCAGCCAGACGAGATACGATGAAGCTTTCTTT. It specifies CASSQTRYDEAFF.